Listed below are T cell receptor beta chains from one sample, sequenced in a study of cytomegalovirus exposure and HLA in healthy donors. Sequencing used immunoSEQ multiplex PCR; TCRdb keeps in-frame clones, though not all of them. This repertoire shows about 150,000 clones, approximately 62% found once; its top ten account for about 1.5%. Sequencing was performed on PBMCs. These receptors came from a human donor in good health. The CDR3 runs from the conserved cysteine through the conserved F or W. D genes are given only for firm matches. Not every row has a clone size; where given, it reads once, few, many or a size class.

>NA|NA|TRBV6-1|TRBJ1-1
CASKTGDTEAFF
TGTGCCAGCAAGACCGGAGACACTGAAGCTTTCTTT
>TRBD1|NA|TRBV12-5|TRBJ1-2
CASGSSGGAFGYTF
TGTGCTAGTGGTTCATCAGGGGGCGCGTTTGGCTACACCTTC
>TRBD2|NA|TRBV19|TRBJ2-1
CASSPQREGSYNEQFF
TGTGCCAGTAGTCCCCAGCGGGAGGGCTCCTACAATGAGCAGTTCTTC
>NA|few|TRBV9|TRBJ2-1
CASSLLTEYNEQFF
TGTGCCAGCAGCCTCCTCACGGAGTACAATGAGCAGTTCTTC
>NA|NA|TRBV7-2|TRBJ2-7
CASSLALGGWDRSSYEQYF
TGTGCCAGCAGCTTAGCTTTGGGGGGTTGGGACCGAAGCTCCTACGAGCAGTACTTC
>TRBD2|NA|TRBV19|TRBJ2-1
CASSTLTSGRASRNEQFF
TGTGCCAGTAGTACCCTGACTAGCGGGAGGGCCAGTCGAAATGAGCAGTTCTTC
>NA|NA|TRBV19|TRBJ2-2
CASSPRGGSGGELFF
TGTGCCAGTAGTCCCCGTGGGGGGTCGGGCGGGGAGCTGTTTTTT
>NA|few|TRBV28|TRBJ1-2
CASSSAAGYTF
TGTGCCAGCAGTAGCGCGGCTGGCTACACCTTC
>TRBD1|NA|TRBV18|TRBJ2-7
CASSSTGEWYEQYF
TGTGCCAGCTCATCGACAGGGGAATGGTACGAGCAGTACTTC
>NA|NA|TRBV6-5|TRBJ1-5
CASSQTGDSNQPQHF
TGTGCCAGCAGCCAGACAGGTGATAGCAATCAGCCCCAGCATTTT
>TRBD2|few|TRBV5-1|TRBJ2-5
CASTPLGGLGQETQYF
TGCGCCAGCACCCCCTTGGGGGGGTTGGGGCAAGAGACCCAGTACTTC
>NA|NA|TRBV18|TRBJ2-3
CASSPMVAASTDTQYF
TGTGCCAGCTCACCAATGGTAGCGGCTAGCACAGATACGCAGTATTTT
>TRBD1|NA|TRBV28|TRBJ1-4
CASNDLGGAGEKLFF
TGTGCCAGCAACGACCTAGGGGGCGCGGGAGAAAAACTGTTTTTT
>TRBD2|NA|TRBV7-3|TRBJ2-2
CASSSGGSGELFF
TGTGCCAGCAGCTCGGGAGGGTCCGGGGAGCTGTTTTTT
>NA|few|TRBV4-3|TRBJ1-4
CASSQAAGQGGEKLFF
TGCGCCAGCAGCCAAGCGGCGGGGCAGGGCGGTGAAAAACTGTTTTTT
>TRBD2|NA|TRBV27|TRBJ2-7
CASSLLSSGTPYEQYF
TGTGCCAGCAGTTTATTGTCTAGCGGGACGCCCTACGAGCAGTACTTC
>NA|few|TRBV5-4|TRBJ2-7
CAYSGRGSYEQYF
TGTGCCTACTCGGGTAGGGGCTCCTACGAGCAGTACTTC
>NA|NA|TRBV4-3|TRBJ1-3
CASSQEKGGVAYF
TGCGCCAGCAGCCAAGAGAAAGGCGGAGTAGCGTATTTT
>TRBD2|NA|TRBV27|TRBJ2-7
CASSLGGGEQYF
TGTGCCAGCAGTTTGGGGGGGGGCGAGCAGTACTTC
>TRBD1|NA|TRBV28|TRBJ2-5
CASSSPSTGSPQETQYF
TGTGCCAGCAGTTCACCGTCGACAGGGAGCCCACAAGAGACCCAGTACTTC
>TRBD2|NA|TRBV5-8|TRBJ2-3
CASSPLAGGPYTQYF
TGTGCCAGCAGCCCACTAGCGGGAGGGCCCTATACGCAGTATTTT
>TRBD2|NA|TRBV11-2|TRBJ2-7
CASSLRTSGSHEQYF
TGTGCCAGCAGCCTGCGGACTAGCGGGAGTCACGAGCAGTACTTC
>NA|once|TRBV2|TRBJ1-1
CASSEIGQGPEAFF
TGTGCCAGCAGTGAAATAGGGCAGGGGCCTGAAGCTTTCTTT
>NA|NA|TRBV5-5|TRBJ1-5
CASSDPPRGQPQHF
TGTGCCAGCAGCGATCCACCCAGGGGTCAGCCCCAGCATTTT
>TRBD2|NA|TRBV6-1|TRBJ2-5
CASRGALREGETQYF
TGTGCCAGCAGGGGGGCTCTACGGGAGGGGGAGACCCAGTACTTC
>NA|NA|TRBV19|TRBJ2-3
CASRHPRSGSRTDTQYF
TGTGCCAGTAGACACCCACGAAGCGGAAGCCGCACAGATACGCAGTATTTT
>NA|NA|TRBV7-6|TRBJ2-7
CASSSGPKQYF
TGTGCCAGCTCCAGCGGGCCAAAGCAGTACTTC
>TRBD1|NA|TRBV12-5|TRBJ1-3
CASGLRGQNSGNTIYF
TGTGCTAGTGGTTTGAGGGGACAGAACTCTGGAAACACCATATATTTT
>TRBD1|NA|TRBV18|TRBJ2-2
CASSPQGAGGELFF
TGTGCCAGCTCACCCCAGGGGGCCGGCGGGGAGCTGTTTTTT
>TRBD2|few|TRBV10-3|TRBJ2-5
CAISESGRFEETQYF
TGTGCCATCAGTGAAAGCGGGAGGTTCGAAGAGACCCAGTACTTC
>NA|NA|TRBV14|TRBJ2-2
CASSQIGLTNTGELFF
TGTGCCAGCAGCCAAATCGGTCTGACGAACACCGGGGAGCTGTTTTTT
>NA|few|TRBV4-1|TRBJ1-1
CASSLRDTEAFF
TGCGCCAGCAGCTTACGGGACACTGAAGCTTTCTTT
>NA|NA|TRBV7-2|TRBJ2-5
CASSLKSGWETQYF
TGTGCCAGCAGCTTAAAGAGCGGATGGGAGACCCAGTACTTC
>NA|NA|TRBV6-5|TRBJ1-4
CASRRNEKLFF
TGTGCCAGCAGGCGGAATGAAAAACTGTTTTTT
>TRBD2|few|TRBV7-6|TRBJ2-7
CASSLGSGRASEQYF
TGTGCCAGCAGCTTAGGTAGCGGGAGGGCCTCCGAGCAGTACTTC
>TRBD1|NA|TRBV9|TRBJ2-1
CASTSTGTNYNEQFF
TGTGCCAGCACGTCGACAGGGACAAACTACAATGAGCAGTTCTTC
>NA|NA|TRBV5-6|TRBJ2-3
CASAFGVRGTDTQYF
TGTGCCAGCGCCTTCGGGGTCCGGGGCACAGATACGCAGTATTTT
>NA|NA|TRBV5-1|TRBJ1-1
CASSLGGSAEAFF
TGCGCCAGCAGCTTAGGGGGTAGCGCTGAAGCTTTCTTT
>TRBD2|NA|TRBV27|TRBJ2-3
CASSTGPEREGRYF
TGTGCCAGCAGTACCGGACCCGAGCGGGAGGGGAGGTATTTT
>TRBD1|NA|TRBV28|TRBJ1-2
CASSLSPGQGWGNYGYTF
TGTGCCAGCAGTTTATCCCCGGGACAGGGTTGGGGTAACTATGGCTACACCTTC